This section outlines one T cell receptor beta chain sequence together with its context. The antigen is unknown. CDR3 length equals 17 residues. CDR1 is SGHDT, CDR2 YYEEEE, per germline. The V gene lost 0 bases and the J gene lost 0 bases, with 10 bases spanning the gap. This sample stems from a study of identifying expanded T cells in peripheral blood. Repertoires were generated with immunoSEQ multiplex PCR, while TCRdb's copy carries only in-frame clones and drops some. The data hold more than 70,000 clones, with approximately 86% observed a single time. Notes on the study in general: Differentially abundant clones: roughly 1.2 between replicates, just under 17 at about two weeks, 19 at four. Variance in clone template counts between approximately 2-week samples significantly increased with total template count across all healthy donors.

Collection occurred without any documented infections or immune events in donors. The sample was blood. The V call is TRBV5-6, the J call TRBJ1-6, with D perhaps matching TRBD1 (6 bases). The clonotype comes from a person between 18 and 69 years old in good health. The CDR3 DNA follows: TGTGCCAGCAGCTTGGAGGGGGGGAGCTCCTATAATTCACCCCTCCACTTT. This sequence encodes CASSLEGGSSYNSPLHF.